This TCR beta chain was obtained from a study of cytomegalovirus exposure and HLA in healthy donors. Whole-study results and caveats: Roughly uniform sequencing depth across donors was assumed, possibly incorrectly. The sole available immune exposure information was CMV serostatus.

This clone has just one count. What it recognizes is unknown. CDR1 and CDR2 (germline): SGHAT, FQNNGV. This CDR3 spans 15 amino acids. The J segment lost 5 bases and the V segment lost 3 bases, leaving 4 bases of the junction unmatched. Whereas donors were nominally healthy upon sampling, unrecorded immune exposures were probable. The PCR contained 60 Vbeta and 13 Jbeta primers. TCRdb's copy holds only in-frame clones and misses some; the assay was immunoSEQ multiplex PCR. The sample records 200,000 or so clones, about 83% being singletons. Material for sequencing was PBMCs. The sequence was collected from a young woman in good health and CMV-seropositive. The V gene is TRBV11-2, the J gene TRBJ1-6; 7 bases match TRBD1. Written as DNA, the CDR3 is TGTGCCAGCAGCTTGAGACAGGGTGATAATTCACCCCTCCACTTT. It specifies CASSLRQGDNSPLHF.